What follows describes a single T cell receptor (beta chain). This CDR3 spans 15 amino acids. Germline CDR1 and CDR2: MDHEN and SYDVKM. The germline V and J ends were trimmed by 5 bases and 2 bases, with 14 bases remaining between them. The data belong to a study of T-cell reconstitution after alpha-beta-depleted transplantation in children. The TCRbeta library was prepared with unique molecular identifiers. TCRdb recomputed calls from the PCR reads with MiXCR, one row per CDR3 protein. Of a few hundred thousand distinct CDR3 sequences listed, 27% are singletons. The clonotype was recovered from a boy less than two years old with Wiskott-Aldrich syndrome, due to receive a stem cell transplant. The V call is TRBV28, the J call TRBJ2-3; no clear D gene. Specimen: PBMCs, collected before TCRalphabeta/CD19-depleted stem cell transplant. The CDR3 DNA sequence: TGTGCCAGCAGTCCTCCGGACGTGATCACAGATACGCAGTATTTT. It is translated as CASSPPDVITDTQYF. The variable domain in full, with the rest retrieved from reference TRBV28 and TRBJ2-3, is DVKVTQSSRYLVKRTGEKVFLECVQDMDHENMFWYRQDPGLGLRLIYFSYDVKMKEKGDIPEGYSVSREKKERFSLILESASTNQTSMYLCASSPPDVITDTQYFGPGTRLTVL.